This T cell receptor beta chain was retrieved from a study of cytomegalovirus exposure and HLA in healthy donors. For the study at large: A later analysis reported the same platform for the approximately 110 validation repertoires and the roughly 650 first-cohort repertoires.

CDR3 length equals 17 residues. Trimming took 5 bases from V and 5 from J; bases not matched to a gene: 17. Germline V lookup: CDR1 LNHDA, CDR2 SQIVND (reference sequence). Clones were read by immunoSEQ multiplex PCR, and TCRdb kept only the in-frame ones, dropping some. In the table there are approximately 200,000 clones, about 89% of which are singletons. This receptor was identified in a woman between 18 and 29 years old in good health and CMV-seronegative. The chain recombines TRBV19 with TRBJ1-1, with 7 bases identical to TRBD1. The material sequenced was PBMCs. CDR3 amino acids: CASSEIDRDMESTEAFF. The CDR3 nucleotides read TGTGCCAGTAGTGAGATTGACAGGGATATGGAGTCGACTGAAGCTTTCTTT.